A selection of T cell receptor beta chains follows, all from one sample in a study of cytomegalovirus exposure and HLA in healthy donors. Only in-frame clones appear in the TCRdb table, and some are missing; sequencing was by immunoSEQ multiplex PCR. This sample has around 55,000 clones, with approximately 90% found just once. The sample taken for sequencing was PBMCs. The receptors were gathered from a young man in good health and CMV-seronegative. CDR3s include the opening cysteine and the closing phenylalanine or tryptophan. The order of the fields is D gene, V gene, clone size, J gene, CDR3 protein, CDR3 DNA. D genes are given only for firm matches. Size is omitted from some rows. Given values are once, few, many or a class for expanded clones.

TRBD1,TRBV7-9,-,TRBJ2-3,CASSPWTGSTDTQYF,TGTGCCAGCAGCCCTTGGACAGGTAGCACAGATACGCAGTATTTT
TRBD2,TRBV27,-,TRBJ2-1,CVSSFRGSSKEQFF,TGTGTCAGCAGTTTCCGCGGGAGCAGCAAGGAGCAGTTCTTC
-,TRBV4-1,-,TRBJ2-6,CASGKQGEGANVLTF,TGCGCCAGCGGTAAACAGGGAGAGGGGGCCAACGTCCTGACTTTC
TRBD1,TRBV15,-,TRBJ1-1,CATSRALQIETGLRRTEAFF,TGTGCCACCAGCAGAGCTCTGCAAATAGAGACAGGGCTAAGACGGACTGAAGCTTTCTTT
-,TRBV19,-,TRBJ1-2,CASSINGGTHGYTF,TGTGCCAGTAGTATTAACGGGGGGACCCATGGCTACACCTTC
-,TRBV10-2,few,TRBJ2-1,CASSLRSNEQFF,TGCGCCAGCAGCCTTAGGAGTAATGAGCAGTTCTTC
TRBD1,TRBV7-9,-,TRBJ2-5,CASIPGTAYQETQYF,TGTGCCAGCATTCCCGGGACAGCTTACCAAGAGACCCAGTACTTC
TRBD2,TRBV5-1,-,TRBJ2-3,CASSLALSSGRDTQYF,TGCGCCAGCAGCTTGGCGCTGTCTAGCGGGAGAGATACGCAGTATTTT
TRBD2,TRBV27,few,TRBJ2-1,CASSPPSLAGEYYNEQFF,TGTGCCAGCAGTCCACCCTCTTTAGCGGGAGAGTACTACAATGAGCAGTTCTTC
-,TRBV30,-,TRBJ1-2,CAWSLWGETSPRNYGYTF,TGTGCCTGGAGCCTATGGGGGGAAACTTCCCCCCGCAACTATGGCTACACCTTC
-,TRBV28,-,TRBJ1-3,CASSSPTGLPSGNTIYF,TGTGCCAGCAGTTCACCTACAGGGTTACCCTCTGGAAACACCATATATTTT
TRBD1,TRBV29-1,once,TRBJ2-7,CSVEQPGQGFYEQYF,TGCAGCGTTGAACAACCCGGACAGGGATTCTACGAGCAGTACTTC
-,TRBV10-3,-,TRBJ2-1,CAISVYRWAFYNEQFF,TGTGCCATCAGTGTATACAGGTGGGCGTTCTACAATGAGCAGTTCTTC
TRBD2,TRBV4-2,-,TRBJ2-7,CASSQLGLAGGLEQYF,TGTGCCAGCAGCCAACTTGGACTAGCGGGAGGTCTCGAGCAGTACTTC
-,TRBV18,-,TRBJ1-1,CASSPTRDMNTEAFF,TGTGCCAGCTCACCTACTCGGGATATGAACACTGAAGCTTTCTTT
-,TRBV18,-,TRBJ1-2,CASSPQRTTGLYGYTF,TGTGCCAGCTCACCACAAAGAACCACAGGGCTCTATGGCTACACCTTC
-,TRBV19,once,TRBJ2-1,CASSADAPRGEQFF,TGTGCCAGTAGTGCGGACGCCCCCCGGGGTGAGCAGTTCTTC
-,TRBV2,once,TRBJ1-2,CASSEPGWGTFNYGYTF,TGTGCCAGCAGTGAACCTGGATGGGGGACATTCAACTATGGCTACACCTTC
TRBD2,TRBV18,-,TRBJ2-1,CASSQLAGDNEQFF,TGTGCCAGCTCCCAACTAGCGGGGGACAATGAGCAGTTCTTC
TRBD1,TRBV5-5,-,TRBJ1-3,CASSWGQTLNTIYF,TGTGCCAGCAGCTGGGGACAGACCCTAAACACCATATATTTT
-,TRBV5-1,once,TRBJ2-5,CASSWGHWETQYF,TGCGCCAGCAGCTGGGGACATTGGGAGACCCAGTACTTC
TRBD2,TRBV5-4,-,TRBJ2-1,CASSLYSGSLDNEQFF,TGTGCCAGCAGCTTGTATAGCGGGAGCCTCGACAATGAGCAGTTCTTC
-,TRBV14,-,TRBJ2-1,CASSQERRSEQFF,TGTGCCAGCAGCCAAGAGAGAAGGAGTGAGCAGTTCTTC
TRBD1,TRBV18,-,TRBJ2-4,CASSRQGQGQYF,TGTGCCAGCTCACGGCAGGGACAGGGCCAGTACTTC
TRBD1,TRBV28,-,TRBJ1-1,CASSLLQGEAFF,TGTGCCAGCAGTTTGCTACAGGGGGAAGCTTTCTTT
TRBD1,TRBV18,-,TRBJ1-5,CASSPGTGTQPQHF,TGTGCCAGCTCACCGGGGACAGGCACCCAGCCCCAGCATTTT
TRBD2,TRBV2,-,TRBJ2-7,CASSPMTSGSSYEQYF,TGTGCCAGCAGTCCTATGACTAGCGGGAGCTCCTACGAGCAGTACTTC
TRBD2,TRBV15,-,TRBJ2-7,CATSREEGLAGAYEQYF,TGTGCCACCAGCAGAGAAGAGGGTCTAGCGGGAGCCTACGAGCAGTACTTC
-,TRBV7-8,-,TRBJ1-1,CASSPREGILMNTEAFF,TGTGCCAGCAGCCCGAGGGAGGGAATCCTCATGAACACTGAAGCTTTCTTT
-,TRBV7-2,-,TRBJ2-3,CASSRDGRIDTQYF,TGTGCCAGCTCGAGGGACGGGAGAATAGATACGCAGTATTTT
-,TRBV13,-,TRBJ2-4,CASSTSRTRGIQYF,TGTGCCAGCAGCACCTCTAGAACCAGAGGCATTCAGTACTTC